The 22 T cell receptor beta chains given below trace back to one sample, sequenced in a study of tumor-infiltrating lymphocytes in oesophageal squamous cell carcinoma. TCRdb processed the PCR reads anew with MiXCR; each CDR3 protein has one entry. Of over 15,000 distinct CDR3 sequences listed, roughly 37% were seen once; the top ten hold under 8%. The sample taken for sequencing was blood. Source of these receptors: a male donor with esophageal squamous cell carcinoma.

This clonotype was counted many times. The V gene is TRBV27, the J gene TRBJ1-4; no definite D call. The V and J ends lost 6 bases and 5 bases respectively, with 7 bases between them. Per the germline V gene, CDR1 is MNHEY and CDR2 is SMNVEV (reference sequence). CDR3 size: 12 residues. This CDR3 is CASRRGNEKLFF. CDR3 coding DNA: TGTGCCAGCAGACGAGGCAATGAAAAACTGTTTTTT.

The V gene is TRBV7-6, the J gene TRBJ2-1, with 9 bases lining up with TRBD2. The tail of the sequence fits TRBJ2-7 better, so the J call may be wrong. This CDR3 spans 16 amino acids. Germline V gives CDR1 SGHVS, CDR2 FNYEAQ. The CDR3 is CASSPIGGGGAYEQYF. The CDR3 DNA reads as TGTGCCAGCAGCCCCATTGGGGGCGGGGGGGCCTACGAGCAGTACTTC.

In this sample, this clonotype is medium-sized. This chain joins TRBV7-3 and TRBJ2-7; 7 bases agree with TRBD1. CDR1 and CDR2 (germline): SGHTA, FQGTGA. The CDR3 sequence is 13 residues long. Trimming at V came to 4 bases and at J to 5 bases, leaving 5 bases not matched to a gene. The CDR3 is CASSSYRGDEQYF. The CDR3, as DNA: TGTGCCAGCAGCTCGTACAGGGGCGACGAGCAGTACTTC. Complete variable domain (other parts from reference TRBV7-3 and TRBJ2-7): GAGVSQTPSNKVTEKGKYVELRCDPISGHTALYWYRQSLGQGPEFLIYFQGTGAADDSGLPNDRFFAVRPEGSVSTLKIQRTERGDSAVYLCASSSYRGDEQYFGPGTRLTVT.

Turning to this clonotype: The DNA is left out, because the CDR3 cannot be placed on it with certainty; the CDR3 is given as TCRdb lists it. The V and J genes are TRBV7-8 and TRBJ2-6; no check of the table's D call, TRBD1, against the DNA was made. The CDR3 sequence runs 20 residues, both termini included. Germline V CDR1 and CDR2: SGHVS, FQNEAQ. CDR3 sequence reads: CASSQELRYRNCHLRAVLRF.

This clonotype was observed a handful of times. The gene calls are TRBV7-2 and TRBJ2-5; D may match TRBD1 or TRBD2 (6 bases each). Matching the DNA end better, TRBJ2-1 makes the J call doubtful. This CDR3 spans 14 amino acids. Germline V CDR1 and CDR2: SGHTA, FQGNSA. CDR3 in DNA: TGTGCCAGCAGCCTCCGACAGGAGGGGAATGAGCAGTTCTTC. Protein: CASSLRQEGNEQFF.

CDR3 amino acids: CASSLAFSQETQYF. The CDR3 region has the DNA TGTGCCAGCAGCTTAGCTTTCAGCCAAGAGACCCAGTACTTC. The chain links TRBV7-2 to TRBJ2-5, with no clear D. Trimming removed 0 bases at V and 1 base at J, with 6 bases between. The CDR3 sequence is 14 residues long. Germline V gene data show CDR1 as SGHTA and CDR2 as FQGNSA. Looking up the rest from reference TRBV7-2 and TRBJ2-5 gives the full variable domain: GAGVSQSPSNKVTEKGKDVELRCDPISGHTALYWYRQSLGQGLEFLIYFQGNSAPDKSGLPSDRFSAERTGGSVSTLTIQRTQQEDSAVYLCASSLAFSQETQYFGPGTRLLVL.

The sample holds many counts of this clonotype. J is TRBJ2-3 and V is TRBV28, with unresolved D. The CDR3 has 14 residues. V was clipped by 4 bases and J by 1 base, with 9 bases between them. Germline V CDR1 and CDR2: MDHEN, SYDVKM. The CDR3 spells CASSSNSRTDTQYF. For the CDR3, the DNA is TGTGCCAGCAGTTCCAACTCACGCACAGATACGCAGTATTTT. Filled out from reference TRBV28 and TRBJ2-3, the complete variable domain reads DVKVTQSSRYLVKRTGEKVFLECVQDMDHENMFWYRQDPGLGLRLIYFSYDVKMKEKGDIPEGYSVSREKKERFSLILESASTNQTSMYLCASSSNSRTDTQYFGPGTRLTVL.

This clonotype rates as medium-sized. The chain recombines TRBV7-6 with TRBJ1-1, with D unresolved. This CDR3 comprises 16 residues. V was clipped by 2 bases and J by 1 base, with 14 bases between them. In germline, CDR1 is SGHVS, CDR2 FNYEAQ. CDR3: CASSLTAAKGNTEAFF. The CDR3 DNA reads as TGTGCCAGCAGCTTAACGGCAGCTAAGGGGAACACTGAAGCTTTCTTT.

This rearrangement joins TRBV7-2 to TRBJ2-3, with TRBD2 identical over 7 bases. The tail of the sequence fits TRBJ2-1 better, so the J call may be wrong. Germline CDR1 is SGHTA and CDR2 is FQGNSA. The CDR3 totals 14 residues. The CDR3 DNA reads as TGTGCCAGCAGCCTAAGCGGGATGGTACACGAGCAGTTCTTC. Translation: CASSLSGMVHEQFF.

The rearrangement joins TRBV10-2 to TRBJ2-5, with D possibly being TRBD2 (5 bases). The J call may be in error: the DNA end matches TRBJ2-7 better. Germline V gives CDR1 WSHSY, CDR2 SAAADI. This CDR3 contains 15 residues. The DNA for the CDR3 is TGCGCCACCAATCTAGGCGAGGGAGCAACCTACGAGCAGTACTTC. Translation gives CATNLGEGATYEQYF.

This chain joins TRBV6-6 and TRBJ2-7; a weak D match, TRBD2 (5 bases). The J call is uncertain, as TRBJ2-1 better fits the DNA end. The CDR3 has 14 amino acids. Per the germline V gene, CDR1 is MNHNY and CDR2 is SVGAGI (reference sequence). CDR3 nucleotides: TGTGCCAGCAGGGTAGAGGGCTCCTACAATGAGCAGTTCTTC. This translates into CASRVEGSYNEQFF.

This clonotype counts as medium-sized. This chain's CDR3 is CASTIGETQYF. CDR3 bases: TGTGCCAGCACCATCGGGGAGACCCAGTACTTC. V and J are TRBV6-1 and TRBJ2-5; no clear D. The germline V gene has CDR1 MNHNS and CDR2 SASEGT. This CDR3 region has 11 residues. Trimming stripped 7 bases from V and 5 bases from J, with 8 bases between.

This chain uses TRBV20-1 with TRBJ2-5; 7 bases line up with TRBD2. Germline V gene sequence: CDR1 DFQATT, CDR2 SNEGSKA (reference sequence). The CDR3 loop spans 15 amino acids. CDR3 residues: CSPTAVSGTYNEQYF. CDR3 DNA: TGCAGCCCTACCGCGGTGAGCGGGACTTACAATGAGCAGTACTTC.

This clonotype was counted ten times or more. The V call is TRBV6-2 or TRBV6-3, the J call TRBJ1-5; D uncertain. CDR3 length equals 14 residues. With 4 bases removed from V and 9 bases from J, the gap between germline ends came to 16 bases. Germline V lookup: CDR1 MNHEY, CDR2 SVGEGT. This chain's CDR3 is CASSSSTEAGPQHF. In nucleotides, the CDR3 is TGTGCCAGCAGTTCCTCGACCGAGGCGGGGCCCCAGCATTTT.

V usage is TRBV7-2 and J usage is TRBJ2-1, with 7 bases lining up with TRBD2. CDR1 and CDR2 (germline): SGHTA, FQGNSA. The CDR3 loop spans 15 amino acids. V gave up 4 bases and J gave up 1 base; unmatched junction bases: 4. In nucleotides, the CDR3 is TGTGCCAGCAGCTCGACTAGCACTTCCTACAATGAGCAGTTCTTC. It codes for CASSSTSTSYNEQFF.

Judged by abundance, this clonotype is medium-sized. The V gene is TRBV7-9, the J gene TRBJ1-2; weak D call: TRBD1 (6 bases). CDR1 is SEHNR and CDR2 is FQNEAQ in the germline V gene (reference sequence). The V end lost 1 base, the J end lost 7 bases, and 16 bases lay between the germline ends. The CDR3 runs 15 residues. CDR3 protein: CASSLDRDIKTGYTF. In DNA form, the CDR3 reads TGTGCCAGCAGCTTAGACCGGGACATCAAGACTGGCTACACCTTC.

This clonotype was seen repeatedly, ten times or more. The chain has TRBV10-3 and TRBJ1-2; TRBD1 agrees at 9 bases. Per the germline V gene, CDR1 is ENHRY and CDR2 is SYGVKD. This CDR3 has 14 residues. Germline trimming cut 6 bases from V and 7 bases from J; bases unmatched to any gene: 9. In nucleotides, the CDR3 is TGTGCCATCAGGCCCGGGACAGGGTTTTCTGGCTACACCTTC. This translates into CAIRPGTGFSGYTF.

In its sample, this clonotype ranks as medium-sized. The V and J genes are TRBV6-1 and TRBJ2-1; D unclear. CDR1 is MNHNS and CDR2 is SASEGT in the germline V gene. This CDR3 comprises 11 residues. The germline V and J ends were trimmed by 7 bases and 12 bases, with 13 bases remaining between them. The CDR3 nucleotides are TGTGCCAGCACCAGGTCGGCTCGGCAGTTCTTC. This codes for CASTRSARQFF.

The chain is built from TRBV19 and TRBJ1-1; perhaps TRBD1 as D (5 bases). Trimming shortened V by 6 bases and J by 1 base, and 9 bases separated the two germline ends. The CDR3 is 13 amino acids. Per the germline V gene, CDR1 is LNHDA and CDR2 is SQIVND (reference sequence). The CDR3 here is CASRDIRNTEAFF. CDR3 nucleotide sequence: TGTGCCAGTAGGGACATCCGGAACACTGAAGCTTTCTTT.

The gene calls are TRBV7-8 and TRBJ2-1; TRBD2 matches at 10 bases. The CDR3 totals 15 residues. CDR1 SGHVS and CDR2 FQNEAQ come from the germline V gene. After removal of 4 bases from V and 6 bases from J, the junction contained 6 bases not matched to a gene. The CDR3 nucleotides read TGTGCCAGCAGCTCCCTAGCGGGAGTAACCAATGAGCAGTTCTTC. It encodes CASSSLAGVTNEQFF.

The chain recombines TRBV6-4 with TRBJ2-5, with D perhaps matching TRBD1 (6 bases). The J call is doubtful: the DNA matches TRBJ2-7 better. The CDR3 is made up of 14 amino acids. Germline CDR1 MRHNA, CDR2 SNTAGT. CDR3 in amino acids: CASERGTLENEQYF. CDR3 in DNA: TGTGCCAGCGAAAGGGGGACCCTTGAAAACGAGCAGTACTTC.

This clonotype has just a few counts. The chain joins TRBV6-6 to TRBJ2-5; D not resolved. The J call is doubtful: the DNA matches TRBJ2-7 better. CDR3 length equals 11 residues. Germline CDR1 is MNHNY and CDR2 is SVGAGI (reference sequence). The CDR3 reads CASSYVIEQYF. The CDR3 region has the DNA TGTGCCAGCAGTTACGTCATCGAGCAGTACTTC.